This is a list of T cell receptor beta chains from one sample in a study of T cells in Graves' hyperthyroidism and ophthalmopathy. TCRdb reanalysed the multiplex PCR reads using MiXCR and keeps one entry per CDR3 protein. The sample holds about 570,000 distinct CDR3 sequences, 35% to 55% seen once. The sequenced material came from peripheral blood or thyroid tissue (not recorded which). All receptors derive from an adult woman with Graves' disease, either hyperthyroidism or ophthalmopathy (not recorded which). The CDR3 runs from the conserved cysteine through the conserved F or W. A D gene is named only where the DNA matches it firmly. Clone size is not always given. Where it is, it says once, few, many or a class for expanded clones.

clone size: -
D gene: -
V gene: TRBV9
J gene: TRBJ2-2
CDR3 protein: CAGSPQPLNTGELFF
CDR3 DNA: TGTGCCGGCAGCCCACAACCCCTGAACACCGGGGAGCTGTTTTTT

clone size: many
D gene: -
V gene: TRBV20-1
J gene: TRBJ2-7
CDR3 protein: CSARFQSYEQYF
CDR3 DNA: TGCAGTGCTAGATTCCAGTCCTACGAGCAGTACTTC

clone size: many
D gene: -
V gene: TRBV7-9
J gene: TRBJ2-6
CDR3 protein: CASRLQAPMEGANVLTF
CDR3 DNA: TGTGCCAGCAGATTACAGGCCCCCATGGAAGGGGCCAACGTCCTGACTTTC

clone size: many
D gene: -
V gene: TRBV27
J gene: TRBJ1-1
CDR3 protein: CASSLGSSTEAFF
CDR3 DNA: TGTGCCAGCAGTTTAGGATCTTCCACTGAAGCTTTCTTT

clone size: -
D gene: TRBD2
V gene: TRBV20-1
J gene: TRBJ2-7
CDR3 protein: CSVAMAGGADEQYF
CDR3 DNA: TGCAGTGTCGCGATGGCGGGAGGTGCGGATGAGCAGTACTTC

clone size: -
D gene: -
V gene: TRBV25-1
J gene: TRBJ1-2
CDR3 protein: CASTTTGTFGYTF
CDR3 DNA: TGTGCCAGCACCACGACAGGAACCTTTGGCTACACCTTC

clone size: -
D gene: -
V gene: TRBV5-4
J gene: TRBJ1-3
CDR3 protein: CASSFYICSAARLSGNTIYF
CDR3 DNA: -

clone size: few
D gene: -
V gene: TRBV30
J gene: TRBJ1-2
CDR3 protein: CAWSVGWGRNYGYTF
CDR3 DNA: TGTGCCTGGAGTGTTGGTTGGGGAAGGAACTATGGCTACACCTTC

clone size: -
D gene: -
V gene: TRBV14
J gene: TRBJ1-2
CDR3 protein: CASSKAGLEGYTF
CDR3 DNA: TGTGCCAGCAGTAAGGCGGGGCTGGAAGGCTACACCTTC

clone size: few
D gene: -
V gene: TRBV25-1
J gene: TRBJ2-6
CDR3 protein: CASSEFGGTGANVLTF
CDR3 DNA: TGTGCCAGCAGTGAATTTGGGGGAACTGGGGCCAACGTCCTGACTTTC

clone size: -
D gene: -
V gene: TRBV15
J gene: TRBJ1-6
CDR3 protein: CATSSPSRVIPHHF
CDR3 DNA: TGTGCCACCAGCAGCCCAAGTCGGGTTATTCCCCACCACTTT

clone size: -
D gene: -
V gene: TRBV4-2
J gene: TRBJ2-2
CDR3 protein: CASSQETDTGELFF
CDR3 DNA: TGTGCCAGCAGCCAAGAAACTGACACCGGGGAGCTGTTTTTT

clone size: many
D gene: -
V gene: TRBV12-3/TRBV12-4
J gene: TRBJ1-3
CDR3 protein: CASGQRDSGNTIYF
CDR3 DNA: TGTGCCAGTGGACAGCGCGACTCTGGAAACACCATATATTTT

clone size: -
D gene: -
V gene: TRBV7-9
J gene: TRBJ1-2
CDR3 protein: CASSPSYSRRVTGYTF
CDR3 DNA: TGTGCCAGCAGCCCCTCCTACAGCCGGAGGGTAACTGGCTACACCTTC

clone size: many
D gene: TRBD1
V gene: TRBV6-6
J gene: TRBJ1-1
CDR3 protein: CASSYVGQENTEAFF
CDR3 DNA: TGTGCCAGCAGTTACGTTGGACAGGAGAACACTGAAGCTTTCTTT

clone size: -
D gene: -
V gene: TRBV10-3
J gene: TRBJ1-2
CDR3 protein: CAISEIGYGYTF
CDR3 DNA: TGTGCCATCAGTGAGATTGGCTATGGCTACACCTTC

clone size: -
D gene: -
V gene: TRBV7-9
J gene: TRBJ1-2
CDR3 protein: CASSLVPRQTNYGYTF
CDR3 DNA: TGTGCCAGCAGCTTAGTACCCAGACAGACTAACTATGGCTACACCTTC

clone size: -
D gene: TRBD1
V gene: TRBV2
J gene: TRBJ1-4
CDR3 protein: CASTPDRRTNEKLFF
CDR3 DNA: TGTGCCAGCACTCCGGACAGGCGAACTAATGAAAAACTGTTTTTT